This T cell receptor beta chain appears in the sequencing data of a study of blood T cell repertoires in COVID-19. Study background: Acute and convalescent COVID-19 specimens originated in the United States, Italy and Spain. Sample material is recorded as cDNA or gDNA derived from T cells, B-cell-depleted T cells, or PBMCs.

Trimming took 1 base from V and 5 from J, leaving 12 bases between them. This CDR3 comprises 15 residues. CDR1 is LGHNA, CDR2 YNFKEQ, per germline. Per the study methods: Using reference gene primer amplification, nucleated cell counts were estimated. Profiling relied on immunoSEQ multiplex PCR, and the TCRdb table lists in-frame clones only, not all of them. V, J and clone size reflect that table, while D and trimming were determined from the DNA. The data show 30,000 to 35,000 clones, 87% seen once. The specimen was peripheral blood. The chain is built from TRBV4-2 and TRBJ2-1; possibly TRBD2 for D (5 bases). The receptor's source is a man aged 55-75 years with active COVID-19. CDR3 sequence reads: CASSQGAGNNNEQFF. CDR3 DNA: TGTGCCAGCAGCCAAGGGGCCGGGAACAACAATGAGCAGTTCTTC.